The clone carrying this T cell receptor (beta chain) was picked up many times. Its target is not known. This specimen belongs to a study of T cell responses to AZD1222 COVID-19 vaccine. This CDR3 is built from 12 residues. CDR1 and CDR2 from the germline V gene are SGHNT and YENEEA. Trimming removed 0 bases from V and 8 bases from J, with 7 bases in between. Assay: immunoSEQ multiplex PCR; the TCRdb copy retains only in-frame clones and omits some. The sample carries roughly 170,000 clones, 90% to 95% recorded once. Broader study findings: Across spike, vaccine-associated CD4 TCRs were found, dominant at 160-218 and 743-854. Spike-specific TCR breadth and depth rose after two AZD1222 doses.

The rearrangement joins TRBV11-3 to TRBJ1-2; D gene ambiguous. Source: peripheral blood, taken 28 days after the second AZD1222 dose. This TCR was sampled from an adult who received the AZD1222 COVID-19 vaccine. For the CDR3, the DNA is TGTGCCAGCAGCTTAGACCGCCGAGGCTACACCTTC. Its protein is CASSLDRRGYTF.